What follows is one TCR beta chain and its context. No antigen is known for it. The CDR3 extends over 14 amino acids. Germline-derived CDR1 and CDR2 are SGHNT and YYREEE (reference sequence). Trimming took 4 bases from V and 7 from J; bases not matched to a gene: 6. Sampled while nominally healthy, donors likely had unrecorded immune exposures. This sample was taken from a study of cytomegalovirus exposure and HLA in healthy donors. Whole-study findings and limits: A later analysis associated about 18,000 TCR beta sequences with HLA alleles at a 0.05 false discovery rate. There were some public TCRs occurring in many donors, but most TCR sequences were rare.

The PCR had 60 Vbeta and 13 Jbeta primers. Profiled with immunoSEQ multiplex PCR; TCRdb holds only in-frame clones, not every one. The repertoire has some 110,000 clones, about 80% of them found once; the top ten carry around 4%. The clonotype comes from a man aged 40-49 years in good health and CMV-seronegative. This sequence joins TRBV5-4 and TRBJ1-3; the match to TRBD1 covers 9 bases. Sequenced: PBMCs. CDR3 sequence (DNA): TGTGCCAGCAGCGTCACCGGGACAGGGAACACCATATATTTT. This codes for CASSVTGTGNTIYF.